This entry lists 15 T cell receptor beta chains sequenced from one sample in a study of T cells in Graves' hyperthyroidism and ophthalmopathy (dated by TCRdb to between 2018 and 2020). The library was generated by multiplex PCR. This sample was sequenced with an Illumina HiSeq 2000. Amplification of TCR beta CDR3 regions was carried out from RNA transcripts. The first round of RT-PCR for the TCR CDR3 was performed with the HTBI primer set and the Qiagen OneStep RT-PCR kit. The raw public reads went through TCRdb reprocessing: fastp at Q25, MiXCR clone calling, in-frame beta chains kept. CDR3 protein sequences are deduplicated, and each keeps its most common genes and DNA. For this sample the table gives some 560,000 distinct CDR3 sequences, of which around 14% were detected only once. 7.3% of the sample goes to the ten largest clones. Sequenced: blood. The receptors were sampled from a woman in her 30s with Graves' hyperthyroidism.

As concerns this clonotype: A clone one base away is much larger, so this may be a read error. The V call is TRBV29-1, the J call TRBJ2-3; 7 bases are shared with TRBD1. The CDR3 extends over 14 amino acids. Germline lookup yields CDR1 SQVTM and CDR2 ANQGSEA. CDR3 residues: CGVEGSGGTDTQYF. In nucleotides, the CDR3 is TGCGGCGTTGAAGGCTCAGGGGGTACAGATACGCAGTATTTT.

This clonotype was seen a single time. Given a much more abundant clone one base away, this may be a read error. CDR3 DNA: TGCGCCAGCAGCTGGACCGGGACAGAGAACACCGGGGAGCTGTTTTTT. Translated: CASSWTGTENTGELFF. The chain employs TRBV5-1 and TRBJ2-2; the match to TRBD1 covers 7 bases. The CDR3 contains 16 residues. Losses at the gene ends were 3 bases for V and 1 base for J; bases not matched to a gene: 6. Germline V gives CDR1 SGHRS, CDR2 YFSETQ.

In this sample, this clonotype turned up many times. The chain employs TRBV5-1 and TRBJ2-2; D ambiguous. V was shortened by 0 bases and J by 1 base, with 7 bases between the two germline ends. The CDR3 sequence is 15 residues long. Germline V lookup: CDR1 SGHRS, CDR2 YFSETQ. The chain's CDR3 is CASSLVEKNTGELFF. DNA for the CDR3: TGCGCCAGCAGCTTGGTGGAGAAGAACACCGGGGAGCTGTTTTTT.

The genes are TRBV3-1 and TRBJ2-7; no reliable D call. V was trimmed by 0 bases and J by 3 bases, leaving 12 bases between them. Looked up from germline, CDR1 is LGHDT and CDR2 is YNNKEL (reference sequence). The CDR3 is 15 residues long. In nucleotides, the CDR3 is TGTGCCAGCAGCCAAGACGGAGCAACTATCTACGAGCAGTACTTC. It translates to CASSQDGATIYEQYF.

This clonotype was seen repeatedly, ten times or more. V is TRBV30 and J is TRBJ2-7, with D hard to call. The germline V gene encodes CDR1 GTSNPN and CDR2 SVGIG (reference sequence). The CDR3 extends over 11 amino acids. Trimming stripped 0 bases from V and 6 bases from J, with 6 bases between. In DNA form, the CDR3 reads TGTGCCTGGAGTGTACGGAGCGAGCAGTACTTC. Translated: CAWSVRSEQYF.

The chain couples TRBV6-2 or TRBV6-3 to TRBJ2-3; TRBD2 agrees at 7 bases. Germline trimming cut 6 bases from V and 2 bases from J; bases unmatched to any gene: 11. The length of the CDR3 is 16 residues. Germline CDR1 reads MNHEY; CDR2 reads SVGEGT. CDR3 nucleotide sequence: TGTGCCAGCAGCCGGCTAGGGAGGGGATTCACAGATACGCAGTATTTT. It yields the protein CASSRLGRGFTDTQYF.

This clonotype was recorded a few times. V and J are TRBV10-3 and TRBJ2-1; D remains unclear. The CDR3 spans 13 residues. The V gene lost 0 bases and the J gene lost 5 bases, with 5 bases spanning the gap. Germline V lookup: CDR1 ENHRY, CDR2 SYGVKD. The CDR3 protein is CAISESTDNEQFF. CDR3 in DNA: TGTGCCATCAGTGAGTCAACCGACAATGAGCAGTTCTTC.

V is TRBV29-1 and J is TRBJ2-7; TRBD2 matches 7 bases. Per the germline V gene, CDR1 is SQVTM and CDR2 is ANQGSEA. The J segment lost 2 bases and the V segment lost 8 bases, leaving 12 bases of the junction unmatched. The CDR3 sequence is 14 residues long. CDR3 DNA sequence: TGCAGCATACAAAGCGGACTAGGAGCCTACGAGCAGTACTTC. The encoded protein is CSIQSGLGAYEQYF.

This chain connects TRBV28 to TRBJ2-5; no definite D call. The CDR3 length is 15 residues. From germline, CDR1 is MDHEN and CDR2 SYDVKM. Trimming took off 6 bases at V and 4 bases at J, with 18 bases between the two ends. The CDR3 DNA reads TGTGCCAGCAGCTATTACGGTTGGGCAGGAGAGACCCAGTACTTC. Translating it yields CASSYYGWAGETQYF.

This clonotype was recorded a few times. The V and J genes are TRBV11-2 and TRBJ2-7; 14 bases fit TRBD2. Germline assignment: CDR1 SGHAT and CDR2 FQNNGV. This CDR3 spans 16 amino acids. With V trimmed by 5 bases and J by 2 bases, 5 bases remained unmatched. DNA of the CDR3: TGTGCCAGCAGCGCAGGACTAGCGGGAGGCACCTACGAGCAGTACTTC. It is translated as CASSAGLAGGTYEQYF.

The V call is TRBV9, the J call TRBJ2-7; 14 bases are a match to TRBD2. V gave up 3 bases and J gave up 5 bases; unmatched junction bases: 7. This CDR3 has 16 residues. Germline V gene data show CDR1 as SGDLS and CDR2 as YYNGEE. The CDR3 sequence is CASSGPTTSGRDEQYF. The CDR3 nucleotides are TGTGCCAGCAGCGGCCCGACGACTAGCGGGAGGGACGAGCAGTACTTC.

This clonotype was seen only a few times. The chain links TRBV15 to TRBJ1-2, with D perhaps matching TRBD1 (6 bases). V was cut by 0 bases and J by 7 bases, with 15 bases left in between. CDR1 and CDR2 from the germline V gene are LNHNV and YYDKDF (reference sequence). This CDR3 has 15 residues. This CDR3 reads CATSRESNRAGGYTF. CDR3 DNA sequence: TGTGCCACCAGCAGAGAATCCAACAGGGCAGGTGGCTACACCTTC.

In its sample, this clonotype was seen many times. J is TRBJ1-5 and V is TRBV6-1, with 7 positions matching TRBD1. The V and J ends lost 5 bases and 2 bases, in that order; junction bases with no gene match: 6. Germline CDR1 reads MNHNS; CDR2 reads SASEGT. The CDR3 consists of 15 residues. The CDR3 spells CASSPTGLGNQPQHF. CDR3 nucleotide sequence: TGTGCCAGCAGTCCGACAGGGTTAGGCAATCAGCCCCAGCATTTT.

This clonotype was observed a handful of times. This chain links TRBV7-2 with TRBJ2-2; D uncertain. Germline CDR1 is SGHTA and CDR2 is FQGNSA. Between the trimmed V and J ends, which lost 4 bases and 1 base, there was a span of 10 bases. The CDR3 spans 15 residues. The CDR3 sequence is CASSYPTLNTGELFF. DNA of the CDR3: TGTGCCAGCAGCTATCCAACACTGAACACCGGGGAGCTGTTTTTT.

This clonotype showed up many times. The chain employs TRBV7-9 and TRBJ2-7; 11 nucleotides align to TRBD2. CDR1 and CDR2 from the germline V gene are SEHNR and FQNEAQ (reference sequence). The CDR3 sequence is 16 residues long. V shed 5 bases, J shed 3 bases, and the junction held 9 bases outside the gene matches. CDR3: CASSILTSGSVYEQYF. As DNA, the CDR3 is TGTGCCAGCAGCATCCTAACTAGCGGGAGCGTCTACGAGCAGTACTTC.